The rows below give T cell receptor beta chains drawn from one sample of a study of blood T cells in healthy people across ages. MiXCR, applied by TCRdb to the 5' RACE reads, yields one record per CDR3 protein. The table shows roughly 1.5 million distinct CDR3 sequences, with about 42% occurring only once. What was sequenced was blood. Receptors originate from a woman aged 18-35 years in good health. CDR3s include the opening cysteine and the closing phenylalanine or tryptophan. D genes are given only for firm matches. Where a row states a size, it is once, few, many or the class of an expanded clone; other rows omit it.

v_gene	abundance	d_gene	j_gene	CDR3aa	CDR3nt
TRBV12-3/TRBV12-4	few	NA	TRBJ2-5	CASSFFAGSQETQYF	TGTGCCAGCAGTTTCTTTGCGGGAAGCCAAGAGACCCAGTACTTC
TRBV4-2	NA	NA	TRBJ1-5	CASSQDVPYEYSNQPQHF	TGTGCCAGCAGCCAAGATGTCCCATATGAATATAGCAATCAGCCCCAGCATTTT
TRBV29-1	many	NA	TRBJ2-7	CSAGDRRYEQYF	TGCAGCGCCGGTGACAGGAGGTACGAGCAGTACTTC
TRBV20-1	few	TRBD1	TRBJ2-7	CSAFLGQGVSYEQYF	TGCAGTGCTTTCCTTGGACAGGGGGTTTCGTACGAGCAGTACTTC
TRBV12-3/TRBV12-4	NA	NA	TRBJ1-2	CASTRDYGYTF	TGTGCCAGCACCAGGGACTATGGCTACACCTTC
TRBV2	NA	NA	TRBJ1-1	CASSETGGAFF	TGTGCCAGCAGTGAAACAGGCGGAGCTTTCTTT
TRBV7-9	NA	TRBD2	TRBJ2-7	CASSPIAGGYEQYF	TGTGCCAGCAGTCCTATAGCGGGAGGCTACGAGCAGTACTTC
TRBV2	NA	NA	TRBJ1-3	CASGISGNTIYF	TGTGCCAGTGGGATCTCTGGAAACACCATATATTTT
TRBV20-1	once	TRBD2	TRBJ2-4	CSAREAGVPKNIQYF	TGCAGTGCTAGAGAAGCGGGAGTGCCCAAAAACATTCAGTACTTC
TRBV4-1	many	TRBD2	TRBJ2-3	CASSLLGAGADTQYF	TGCGCCAGCAGTCTGCTGGGAGCGGGGGCAGATACGCAGTATTTT
TRBV4-2	few	NA	TRBJ1-5	CASSQAAVSNQPQHF	TGTGCCAGCAGCCAAGCGGCGGTTAGCAATCAGCCCCAGCATTTT
TRBV27	few	NA	TRBJ2-5	CASSPKPTQETQYF	TGTGCCAGCAGTCCTAAACCCACACAAGAGACCCAGTACTTC
TRBV20-1	few	NA	TRBJ1-5	CSARAGQGNQPQHF	TGCAGTGCTAGGGCGGGGCAGGGCAATCAGCCCCAGCATTTT
TRBV29-1	NA	NA	TRBJ1-2	CSVEDMVWVGYTF	TGCAGCGTTGAAGATATGGTTTGGGTTGGCTACACCTTC
TRBV20-1	few	NA	TRBJ2-1	CSERTPSNEQFF	TGCAGTGAACGGACTCCCAGCAATGAGCAGTTCTTC
TRBV4-3	NA	TRBD1	TRBJ2-7	CASSLRDSQPYEQYF	TGCGCCAGCAGCCTCCGGGACAGCCAACCCTACGAGCAGTACTTC
TRBV16	NA	TRBD1	TRBJ1-5	CASSQQGGGSNQPQHF	TGTGCCAGCAGCCAACAGGGAGGGGGCAGCAATCAGCCCCAGCATTTT
TRBV20-1	NA	TRBD2	TRBJ2-3	CSARGAGGSTDTQYF	TGCAGTGCTAGAGGTGCGGGGGGAAGCACAGATACGCAGTATTTT
TRBV6-1	NA	NA	TRBJ1-4	CASSQDRNEKLFF	TGTGCCAGCTCCCAGGACCGAAATGAAAAACTGTTTTTT
TRBV12-3/TRBV12-4	NA	TRBD1	TRBJ2-7	CASSLVGDRSYEQYF	TGTGCCAGCAGTTTAGTGGGGGACAGATCCTACGAGCAGTACTTC
TRBV9	few	NA	TRBJ2-1	CASSVGVAGGLYDEQFF	TGTGCCAGCAGCGTAGGAGTTGCAGGGGGGTTGTACGATGAGCAGTTCTTC
TRBV24-1	NA	NA	TRBJ2-1	CATSDSGGTQFF	TGTGCCACCAGTGACAGCGGTGGGACGCAGTTCTTC
TRBV6-5	few	TRBD1	TRBJ2-7	CASRNTGTGGNEQYF	TGTGCCAGCAGAAACACCGGGACAGGGGGCAACGAGCAGTACTTC
TRBV25-1	few	TRBD1	TRBJ2-3	CASSDPPGQGPDTQYF	TGTGCCAGCAGTGACCCACCGGGACAGGGCCCAGATACGCAGTATTTT
TRBV9	NA	NA	TRBJ1-1	CASSPRGGTPMNTEAFF	TGTGCCAGCAGCCCACGAGGGGGGACCCCCATGAACACTGAAGCTTTCTTT
TRBV20-1	NA	NA	TRBJ2-7	CSAEGGTGSYNEQYF	TGCAGTGCTGAAGGGGGGACCGGCTCCTACAATGAGCAGTACTTC
TRBV18	NA	NA	TRBJ1-6	CASSRLETNSPLHF	TGTGCCAGCTCTCGCCTGGAGACTAATTCACCCCTCCACTTT
TRBV7-2	NA	NA	TRBJ2-7	CASSLGHRAYEQYF	TGTGCCAGCAGCTTAGGTCACAGGGCCTACGAGCAGTACTTC
TRBV2	few	NA	TRBJ1-1	CASSGEGRHEAFF	TGTGCCAGCAGTGGGGAGGGGCGGCATGAAGCTTTCTTT
TRBV5-6	NA	NA	TRBJ1-5	CASSLEGYRSEPQHF	TGTGCCAGCAGCTTGGAAGGGTACCGGTCGGAGCCCCAGCATTTT
TRBV6-5	NA	TRBD2	TRBJ2-1	CASSAGTSSNEQFF	TGTGCCAGCAGTGCTGGGACTAGTTCGAATGAGCAGTTCTTC
TRBV7-9	once	NA	TRBJ2-4	CASIQTSGGEQYF	TGTGCCAGCATCCAAACCTCCGGTGGTGAGCAGTACTTC
TRBV6-2/TRBV6-3	few	NA	TRBJ2-7	CASTNEGYEQYF	TGTGCCAGCACCAATGAGGGCTACGAGCAGTACTTC
TRBV9	NA	TRBD1	TRBJ2-7	CASSVAGTGGYEQYF	TGTGCCAGCAGCGTAGCCGGGACAGGGGGTTACGAGCAGTACTTC
TRBV9	NA	NA	TRBJ2-3	CASSKDGVTDTQYF	TGTGCCAGCAGCAAGGACGGGGTCACAGATACGCAGTATTTT
TRBV29-1	NA	NA	TRBJ1-1	CSSRSGDTEAFF	TGCAGCTCTCGCTCAGGGGATACTGAAGCTTTCTTT
TRBV29-1	few	NA	TRBJ1-2	CSGMVTDGYTF	TGCAGCGGGATGGTAACGGATGGCTACACCTTC
TRBV2	few	NA	TRBJ2-7	CATTEGYEQYF	TGTGCCACCACGGAGGGCTACGAGCAGTACTTC
TRBV6-2/TRBV6-3	NA	NA	TRBJ2-5	CASRDGGPWETQYF	TGTGCCAGCAGAGATGGGGGGCCTTGGGAGACCCAGTACTTC
TRBV29-1	NA	NA	TRBJ1-2	CSVELQDWGYGYTF	TGCAGCGTTGAACTACAGGACTGGGGCTATGGCTACACCTTC
TRBV6-6	NA	TRBD2	TRBJ2-7	CASSYSAGGLNEQYF	TGTGCCAGCAGTTACTCTGCGGGAGGGCTTAATGAGCAGTACTTC